The 15 T cell receptor beta chains below all came from one sample that was sequenced in a study of cytomegalovirus exposure and HLA in healthy donors. The PCR employed 60 Vbeta primers together with 13 Jbeta primers. Data came from immunoSEQ multiplex PCR; TCRdb stores just in-frame clones and leaves some out. The data show some 190,000 clones, roughly four fifths seen once. Material for sequencing was PBMCs. The receptors were sampled from a woman aged 25 to 39 in good health and CMV-seropositive.

The chain couples TRBV5-1 to TRBJ2-7; TRBD2 might be the D (5 bases). V lost 3 bases and J lost 5, with 12 bases in between. The CDR3 has 13 residues. CDR1 is SGHRS and CDR2 is YFSETQ in the germline V gene. The CDR3 is CASSSSIGDEQYF. The CDR3 nucleotides read TGCGCCAGCAGCTCGTCTATCGGGGACGAGCAGTACTTC.

In this sample, this clone turned up a few times. The chain couples TRBV28 to TRBJ2-7, with D possibly TRBD2 on 6 matching bases. CDR1 and CDR2 (germline): MDHEN, SYDVKM. The length of the CDR3 is 13 residues. V lost 4 bases to trimming and J lost 6 bases, with 13 bases between them. This chain's CDR3 is CASSSSTRGEQYF. The CDR3 DNA sequence: TGTGCCAGCAGTTCCTCGACTAGGGGCGAGCAGTACTTC. Variable domain in full (rest from reference TRBV28 and TRBJ2-7): DVKVTQSSRYLVKRTGEKVFLECVQDMDHENMFWYRQDPGLGLRLIYFSYDVKMKEKGDIPEGYSVSREKKERFSLILESASTNQTSMYLCASSSSTRGEQYFGPGTRLTVT.

The chain is built from TRBV11-3 and TRBJ2-2; unclear D gene. There are 13 residues in the CDR3. CDR1 SGHNT and CDR2 YENEEA come from the germline V gene. Trimming removed 3 bases from V and 6 bases from J, with 8 bases in between. The CDR3 region has the DNA TGTGCCAGCAGCTTTAGCTCCGCCGGGGAGCTGTTTTTT. Its translation: CASSFSSAGELFF.

This chain joins TRBV7-9 and TRBJ1-1, with a possible D match to TRBD1 (6 bases). Trimming stripped 4 bases from V and 1 base from J, with 19 bases between. Germline V lookup: CDR1 SEHNR, CDR2 FQNEAQ (reference sequence). The CDR3 has 17 residues. As DNA, the CDR3 is TGTGCCAGCAGCTCGGGGGGGCAGGCGCTAAGGAACACTGAAGCTTTCTTT. Amino acid sequence: CASSSGGQALRNTEAFF.

The J gene is TRBJ1-1, the V gene TRBV28, with D tentatively TRBD1 (5 bases). Trimming left V 6 bases short and J 1 base short, with 21 bases between. The CDR3 covers 17 residues. Per the germline V gene, CDR1 is MDHEN and CDR2 is SYDVKM. This CDR3 reads CASSPRLGRRGNTEAFF. The CDR3 nucleotides are TGTGCCAGCAGCCCCCGCCTGGGGCGGCGGGGGAACACTGAAGCTTTCTTT.

The chain employs TRBV6-1 and TRBJ1-1; D may be TRBD1 (6 bases). CDR3 size: 13 residues. CDR1 MNHNS and CDR2 SASEGT come from the germline V gene. The germline V and J ends were trimmed by 2 bases and 10 bases, with 14 bases remaining between them. DNA of the CDR3: TGTGCCAGCAGTGAACGGGGGGCACGCCCAGCTTTCTTT. It codes for CASSERGARPAFF.

This clone occurred a few times. This chain uses TRBV5-4 with TRBJ2-1; 7 positions match TRBD2. This CDR3 has 15 residues. Germline V gene data show CDR1 as SGHNT and CDR2 as YYREEE (reference sequence). Trimming cost V 4 bases and J 4 bases; bases outside gene matches: 8. The CDR3 DNA reads TGTGCCAGCAGCACGCGGGAGCTTCTTTACAATGAGCAGTTCTTC. It codes for CASSTRELLYNEQFF.

This clone appeared once. The chain links TRBV28 to TRBJ2-1; 10 bases fit TRBD2. CDR3 length: 19 amino acids. The V gene's germline CDR1 is MDHEN and CDR2 SYDVKM. V lost 5 bases, J lost 10 bases, and 23 bases stayed unmatched. The DNA of the CDR3 is TGTGCCAGCAGTCCGGTTGCCTTGCTAGCGGGAGTCTCGAGAGACGAGCAGTTCTTC. It encodes CASSPVALLAGVSRDEQFF.

The chain is built from TRBV2 and TRBJ1-3; D is uncertain. Per the germline V gene, CDR1 is SNHLY and CDR2 is FYNNEI. There are 15 residues in the CDR3. V was cut by 6 bases and J by 4 bases, with 16 bases left in between. CDR3 DNA sequence: TGTGCCAGCAGATCCGAGGGAGGGAAAGGAAACACCATATATTTT. It yields the protein CASRSEGGKGNTIYF.

The chain has TRBV6-5 and TRBJ1-1; TRBD1 is a possible D gene (6 bases). V lost 2 bases, J lost 4 bases, and 11 bases lay in between. Per the germline V gene, CDR1 is MNHEY and CDR2 is SVGAGI. This CDR3 contains 14 residues. CDR3 loop: CASSYKQGITEAFF. The CDR3 DNA reads as TGTGCCAGCAGTTACAAACAGGGTATCACTGAAGCTTTCTTT.

This chain uses TRBV11-2 with TRBJ1-5, with unresolved D. Between the trimmed V and J ends, which lost 3 bases and 1 base, there was a span of 7 bases. Germline loops: CDR1 SGHAT, CDR2 FQNNGV. The CDR3 totals 14 residues. The CDR3 sequence: CASSLTYSNQPQHF. The CDR3 bases are TGTGCCAGCAGCTTGACATACAGCAATCAGCCCCAGCATTTT.

The chain uses TRBV27 and TRBJ2-7; perhaps TRBD2 as D (7 bases). Germline CDR1 reads MNHEY; CDR2 reads SMNVEV (reference sequence). The V gene lost 3 bases and the J gene lost 6 bases, with 18 bases spanning the gap. CDR3 length equals 15 residues. The CDR3 bases are TGTGCCAGCAGTTTTACTAGAGGGGGAGGGGCCGAGCAGTACTTC. It yields the protein CASSFTRGGGAEQYF.

V and J are TRBV6-4 and TRBJ2-3; 7 nucleotides agree with TRBD2. The V segment lost 3 bases and the J segment 1 base; nucleotides outside the gene matches: 7. The CDR3 is made up of 16 amino acids. Per germline, CDR1 MRHNA and CDR2 SNTAGT. CDR3 in amino acids: CASSEVWGGRTDTQYF. The CDR3 DNA reads as TGTGCCAGCAGTGAAGTGTGGGGGGGACGCACAGATACGCAGTATTTT.

The chain links TRBV7-9 to TRBJ1-2, with D possibly being TRBD1 (5 bases). Trimming left V 5 bases short and J 1 base short, with 14 bases between. CDR1 is SEHNR, CDR2 FQNEAQ, per germline (reference sequence). The length of the CDR3 is 15 residues. The CDR3 is CASSAGQGSNYGYTF. CDR3 DNA sequence: TGTGCCAGCAGCGCCGGACAAGGTAGTAACTATGGCTACACCTTC.

The chain uses TRBV2 and TRBJ1-4, with 9 bases lining up with TRBD1. Germline-derived CDR1 and CDR2 are SNHLY and FYNNEI. V gave up 7 bases and J gave up 0 bases; unmatched junction bases: 3. The CDR3 covers 15 residues. For the CDR3, the DNA is TGTGCCAGCACGGGACAGGGTGCAACTAATGAAAAACTGTTTTTT. This translates into CASTGQGATNEKLFF.